This T cell receptor beta chain derives from a study of breast tumors, draining lymph nodes, adjacent tissues. Regarding the study as a whole: Most tumor T cells seemingly derive from lymph node, then expand in tumor. Tumor TCR diversity was below lymph nodes but above nontumor tissue.

The table lists this clonotype with many counts. The antigen is not known. The lymph nodes were axillary draining lymph nodes from breast cancer patients. MiXCR, run by TCRdb on the multiplex PCR reads, gives a single entry per CDR3 protein. Of approximately 280,000 distinct CDR3 sequences listed, around 31% are singletons. This CDR3 comprises 14 residues. Germline V gives CDR1 SGHVS, CDR2 FQNEAQ. Trimming removed 1 base from V and 3 bases from J, with 7 bases in between. This chain links TRBV7-8 with TRBJ1-5; unclear D gene. Material: axillary lymph node tissue. This clonotype originated in a female donor with breast cancer. Some clones in this sample may be carry-over from other donors' samples. The CDR3 sequence is CASSLELINQPQHF. CDR3 nucleotides: TGTGCCAGCAGCTTAGAACTAATCAATCAGCCCCAGCATTTT.